This T cell receptor (beta chain) was recovered during a study of vaccination and CD4 T cells after COVID-19. The overall study: Cellular stimulation was performed using overlapping spike peptides derived from SARS-CoV-2, HCoV-NL63, HCoV-OC43 and HCoV-229E.

For this clonotype: The antigen is undetermined.

Cultured CD4+ T cells had their DNA profiled by the Oncomine TCR Beta short-read assay. From the PCR reads, TCRdb called clonotypes with MiXCR, one entry per CDR3 protein. In the table there are 20,000 to 30,000 distinct CDR3 sequences, around 45% of which are singletons. Treatment here: roughly nine-day PBMC culture with coronavirus spike peptide pools or control peptides (ViraFEST assay). CDR1 is SGHTA and CDR2 is FQGTGA in the germline V gene. The junction had 9 bases not matched to a gene; V was cut back by 3 bases and J by 4 bases. The CDR3 runs to 17 residues. The sequencing input was CD4+ T cells from blood, cultured in vitro. This receptor was identified in a human donor who had recovered from COVID-19. The chain couples TRBV7-3 to TRBJ2-3, with TRBD2 identical over 11 bases. CDR3 loop: CASSFLPSGGRADTQYF. The CDR3 DNA reads as TGTGCCAGCAGCTTTCTCCCTAGCGGGGGGAGAGCAGATACGCAGTATTTT.